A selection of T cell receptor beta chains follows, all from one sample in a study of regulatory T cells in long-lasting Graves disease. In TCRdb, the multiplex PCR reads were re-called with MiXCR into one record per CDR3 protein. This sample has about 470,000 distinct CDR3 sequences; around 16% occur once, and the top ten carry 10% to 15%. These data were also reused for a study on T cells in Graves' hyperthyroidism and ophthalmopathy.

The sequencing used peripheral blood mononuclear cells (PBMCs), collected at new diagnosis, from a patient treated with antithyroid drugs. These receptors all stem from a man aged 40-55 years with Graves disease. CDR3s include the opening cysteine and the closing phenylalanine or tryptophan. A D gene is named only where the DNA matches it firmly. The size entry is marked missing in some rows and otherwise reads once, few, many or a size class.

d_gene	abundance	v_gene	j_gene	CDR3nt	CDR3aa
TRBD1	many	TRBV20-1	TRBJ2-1	TGCAGTGCTAGAGAACTACAGGGGTACAATGAGCAGTTCTTC	CSARELQGYNEQFF
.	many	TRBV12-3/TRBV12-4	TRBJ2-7	TGTGCCAGCAGCCAGGATGGGTCCTACGAGCAGTACTTC	CASSQDGSYEQYF
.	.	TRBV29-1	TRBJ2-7	TGCAGCGTTGGAGGGGCCCAGTCCTACGAGCAGTACTTC	CSVGGAQSYEQYF
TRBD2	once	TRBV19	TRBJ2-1	TGTGCCAGTAGTGTAGGGACTAGCGGGATGGAGTTCTTC	CASSVGTSGMEFF
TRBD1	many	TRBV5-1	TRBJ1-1	TGCGCCAGCAGCCTCAACCGGGACAGGGCCTACTTATTT	CASSLNRDRAYLF
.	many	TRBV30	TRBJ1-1	TGTGCCTGGAGTCTGGGACCTGAAGCTTTCTTT	CAWSLGPEAFF
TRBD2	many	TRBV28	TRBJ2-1	TGTGCCAGCAGCCGTAGCGGGAGGAACGCCGGTTTGGATGAGCAGTTCTTC	CASSRSGRNAGLDEQFF
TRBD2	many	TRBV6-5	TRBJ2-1	TGTGCCAGCAGTTACTCACGACTAGCGGGAGGCCATGAGCAGTTCTTC	CASSYSRLAGGHEQFF
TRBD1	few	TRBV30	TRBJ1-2	TGTGCCTGGAGTTTTGAAGGGGGCGATGGCTACACCTTC	CAWSFEGGDGYTF
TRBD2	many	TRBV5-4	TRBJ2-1	TGTGCCAGCAGCTTGGAGCTAGCGGGAAGAGGCCTGGGCAATGAGCAGTTCTTC	CASSLELAGRGLGNEQFF
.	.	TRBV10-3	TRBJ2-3	TGTGCCATTTCTAGCACAGATACGCAGTATTTT	CAISSTDTQYF
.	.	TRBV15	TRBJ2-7	TGTGCCACCAGCAGAGCCGGGGGCGTCTCCTACGAGCAGTACTTC	CATSRAGGVSYEQYF
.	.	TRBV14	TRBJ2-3	TGTGCCAGCAGTGTTGGCGGGCCTACGCAGTATTTT	CASSVGGPTQYF
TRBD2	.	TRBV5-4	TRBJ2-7	TGTGCCAGCAGCCGGGGGACTAGCAATCCCTCCTACGAGCAGTACTTC	CASSRGTSNPSYEQYF
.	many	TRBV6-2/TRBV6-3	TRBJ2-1	TGTGCCAGCAGTTGGGGGGAGGAGGGCGGAAATGAGCAGTTCTTC	CASSWGEEGGNEQFF
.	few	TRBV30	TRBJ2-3	TGTGCCTGGAGTTCGATAGTGGGTACGCAGTATTTT	CAWSSIVGTQYF